This TCR beta chain stems from a study of T cell repertoires in cytomegalovirus infection. Study overall: Well-studied HLA-B-restricted CMV epitopes were used in the study alongside recently identified HLA-C-restricted ones. Public TCR beta signatures marked donors with CMV infection and the matching HLA.

This clonotype has at least ten counts. Its antigen is still unknown. Germline loops: CDR1 DFQATT, CDR2 SNEGSKA (reference sequence). This CDR3 spans 14 amino acids. With 3 bases clipped from V and 7 bases from J, the junction kept 7 bases outside the gene matches. Using its own MiXCR run on the reads, TCRdb lists one record per CDR3 protein. The sample lists around 800,000 distinct CDR3 sequences; 30% to 35% were seen once. Notes on the study in general: Clonotype analysis showed dominance of the ex vivo response by HLA-C-restricted CMV-specific TCR beta clonotypes. Individuals carrying CMV plus the relevant HLA were identified by cumulative frequency of public TCR beta families.

The V call is TRBV20-1, the J call TRBJ2-3; 10 positions match TRBD2. The receptor was derived from a human donor in good health (CMV status not recorded). Some clones in this sample may be carry-over from other donors' samples. Sequenced here: cultured CD8+ T cells from PBMCs, sampled from culture after CMV antigen stimulation. The CDR3 DNA reads TGCAGTGCTAGCCCTAGCGGGGGAACATATACGCAGTATTTT. This sequence encodes CSASPSGGTYTQYF.